The 28 T cell receptor beta chains reported below all come from one sample, sequenced in a study of OX40 agonist ivuxolimab in advanced cancers. Receptors were amplified or captured by the immunoSEQ multiplex PCR assay. This immuneACCESS table, as held by TCRdb, lists in-frame sequences with V and J called but not all clones. Of the missing ones, under half trace to an unresolved V gene in checked studies; the others have no known cause. The sample has about 100,000 clones on record, 70% to 90% of them singletons. 0.15% to 0.2% of the sample lies in the top ten. Sequencing was performed on CD4+ or CD8+ T cells sorted from blood, taken in a trial of the OX40 agonist ivuxolimab. The receptor source for this set is an adult with an advanced solid tumor such as melanoma, head and neck, liver or kidney cancer.

The chain has TRBV6-6 and TRBJ1-1, with a weak D call TRBD1 (6 bases). Germline CDR1 and CDR2: MNHNY and SVGAGI (reference sequence). V was trimmed by 4 bases and J by 1 base, leaving 13 bases between them. This CDR3 spans 15 amino acids. The CDR3 protein is CASSFLGQPNTEAFF. The CDR3 DNA follows: TGTGCCAGCAGTTTCCTGGGACAACCGAACACTGAAGCTTTCTTT.

The V and J genes are TRBV19 and TRBJ2-1; D is unclear. The germline V gene has CDR1 LNHDA and CDR2 SQIVND (reference sequence). The ends were cut back, 5 bases at V and 8 bases at J, with 10 bases in the middle. There are 12 residues in the CDR3. This CDR3 is CASSPLGDEQFF. The CDR3 region has the DNA TGTGCCAGTAGTCCCCTTGGGGATGAGCAGTTCTTC. The full variable domain, rest sourced from reference TRBV19 and TRBJ2-1, is DGGITQSPKYLFRKEGQNVTLSCEQNLNHDAMYWYRQDPGQGLRLIYYSQIVNDFQKGDIAEGYSVSREKKESFPLTVTSAQKNPTAFYLCASSPLGDEQFFGPGTRLTVL.

V gene TRBV2 combines with J gene TRBJ1-5, with 10 bases fitting TRBD1. Germline V gene sequence: CDR1 SNHLY, CDR2 FYNNEI. CDR3 length: 15 amino acids. V trimming: 3 bases; J trimming: 7 bases; junction bases outside the gene matches: 6. The CDR3 bases are TGTGCCAGCAGTGACGCCGGGGACAGGGGCCAGCCCCAGCATTTT. This translates into CASSDAGDRGQPQHF.

This chain links TRBV5-1 with TRBJ1-4; 8 nucleotides match TRBD1. The CDR3 has 18 amino acids. Losses at the gene ends were 2 bases for V and 0 bases for J; bases not matched to a gene: 9. CDR1 SGHRS and CDR2 YFSETQ come from the germline V gene. The CDR3 DNA reads as TGCGCCAGCAGCTTAAGACAGGGGCCTCTAGCAACTAATGAAAAACTGTTTTTT. Translation gives CASSLRQGPLATNEKLFF.

The J gene is TRBJ2-1, the V gene TRBV2, with D possibly matching TRBD1 (5 bases). This CDR3 is built from 14 residues. Germline V gives CDR1 SNHLY, CDR2 FYNNEI. The germline V and J ends were trimmed by 6 bases and 8 bases, with 17 bases remaining between them. The DNA for the CDR3 is TGTGCCAGCAGGACGACCTTCTCCAGGGATGAGCAGTTCTTC. The encoded protein is CASRTTFSRDEQFF.

Concerning this clone: The same CDR3 can be traced to other DNA sequences in this sample. This rearrangement joins TRBV11-2 to TRBJ2-3; 7 bases are a match to TRBD2. Germline V CDR1 and CDR2: SGHAT, FQNNGV. Trimming took 0 bases from V and 3 from J; bases not matched to a gene: 0. CDR3 length: 14 amino acids. CDR3 DNA: TGTGCCAGCAGCTTAGACGGGGGGACAGATACGCAGTATTTT. Its protein is CASSLDGGTDTQYF.

On this clone: The sample contains more than one DNA sequence encoding this CDR3. The chain carries TRBV5-1 and TRBJ2-3, with no clear D. The CDR3 is 11 amino acids. CDR1 is SGHRS, CDR2 YFSETQ, per germline. Trimming removed 2 bases at V and 5 bases at J, with 3 bases between. The CDR3 coding sequence is TGCGCCAGCAGCTTAGGAGATACGCAGTATTTT. It translates to CASSLGDTQYF.

The rearrangement uses TRBV14 and TRBJ2-3; D unresolved. Germline V gene sequence: CDR1 SGHDN, CDR2 FVKESK. V was shortened by 3 bases and J by 6 bases, with 4 bases between the two germline ends. There are 11 residues in the CDR3. DNA for the CDR3: TGTGCCAGCAGCCACAGGGATACGCAGTATTTT. Its protein is CASSHRDTQYF.

J is TRBJ2-1 and V is TRBV7-9; TRBD1 might be the D (6 bases). The germline V and J ends were trimmed by 4 bases and 7 bases, with 23 bases remaining between them. Germline V gene data show CDR1 as SEHNR and CDR2 as FQNEAQ (reference sequence). The CDR3 extends over 17 amino acids. The CDR3 here is CASSYPGPNRVWNEQFF. The CDR3 nucleotides are TGTGCCAGCAGCTACCCTGGACCCAACAGGGTATGGAATGAGCAGTTCTTC.

This chain links TRBV9 with TRBJ1-3, with D possibly being TRBD1 (6 bases). The CDR3 has 15 residues. Germline V gene sequence: CDR1 SGDLS, CDR2 YYNGEE. Trimming stripped 0 bases from V and 5 bases from J, with 12 bases between. CDR3 amino acids: CASSVEDSGRNTIYF. CDR3 sequence (DNA): TGTGCCAGCAGCGTAGAGGACAGTGGGAGAAACACCATATATTTT.

The chain has TRBV9 and TRBJ2-7; TRBD1 aligns across 8 bases. Germline assignment: CDR1 SGDLS and CDR2 YYNGEE. CDR3 length: 15 amino acids. V dropped 2 bases and J dropped 0; count of bases not matched to a gene: 4. The CDR3 spells CASSVGTGPSYEQYF. The CDR3, as DNA: TGTGCCAGCAGCGTGGGGACAGGTCCCTCCTACGAGCAGTACTTC.

This chain links TRBV19 with TRBJ1-2; the D gene is possibly TRBD1 (5 bases). This CDR3 comprises 16 residues. Trimming cost V 5 bases and J 4 bases, with 20 bases left between them. Germline CDR1 is LNHDA and CDR2 is SQIVND (reference sequence). CDR3 region: CASSALPGRNLYGYTF. In nucleotides, the CDR3 is TGTGCCAGTAGTGCACTACCGGGACGAAATCTCTATGGCTACACCTTC.

The sample holds one count of this clone. The J gene is TRBJ2-1, the V gene TRBV2; D remains ambiguous. The germline V gene encodes CDR1 SNHLY and CDR2 FYNNEI. V was cut by 3 bases and J by 4 bases, with 19 bases left in between. The CDR3 loop spans 17 amino acids. The CDR3 spells CASSEQLSRRTYNEQFF. The CDR3 DNA sequence: TGTGCCAGCAGTGAGCAACTCAGCCGACGGACGTACAATGAGCAGTTCTTC.

This chain links TRBV7-3 with TRBJ2-3; 11 nucleotides align to TRBD2. The germline V gene has CDR1 SGHTA and CDR2 FQGTGA. Trimming removed 4 bases from V and 6 bases from J; junction bases left unmatched: 3. The length of the CDR3 is 14 residues. The DNA for the CDR3 is TGTGCCAGCAGCTCTGGACTAGCGGGTGATACGCAGTATTTT. This encodes CASSSGLAGDTQYF.

The genes are TRBV30 and TRBJ2-1; 10 bases agree with TRBD2. The ends lost 6 bases at V and 2 bases at J; junction bases unmatched: 4. Germline-derived CDR1 and CDR2 are GTSNPN and SVGIG (reference sequence). This CDR3 contains 14 residues. The CDR3 DNA reads as TGTGCCTGCAGTAGCGGGGGGACCTACAATGAGCAGTTCTTC. Its protein product is CACSSGGTYNEQFF.

The V and J genes are TRBV29-1 and TRBJ2-3; 9 nucleotides agree with TRBD2. CDR1 and CDR2 from the germline V gene are SQVTM and ANQGSEA. CDR3 length: 14 amino acids. V trimming: 5 bases; J trimming: 2 bases; junction bases outside the gene matches: 5. The CDR3 sequence is CSVQSGRNTDTQYF. Written as DNA, the CDR3 is TGCAGCGTTCAGAGCGGGAGGAACACAGATACGCAGTATTTT.

This clone was seen only once. The rearrangement joins TRBV5-4 to TRBJ2-7; D unresolved. The CDR3 extends over 13 amino acids. V lost 2 bases to trimming and J lost 2 bases, with 8 bases between them. Germline values: CDR1 SGHNT, CDR2 YYREEE (reference sequence). The CDR3 sequence is CASSLANAYEQYF. CDR3 nucleotide sequence: TGTGCCAGCAGCTTAGCGAACGCCTACGAGCAGTACTTC.

To note about this clone: Other nucleotide sequences in the sample specify the same CDR3. The gene calls are TRBV5-6 and TRBJ1-1; D remains unclear. V lost 3 bases, J lost 1 base, and 7 bases lay in between. Germline values: CDR1 SGHDT, CDR2 YYEEEE. The length of the CDR3 is 13 residues. The CDR3 reads CASSSGRNTEAFF. CDR3 bases: TGTGCCAGCAGCTCCGGACGGAACACTGAAGCTTTCTTT.

V and J are TRBV6-1 and TRBJ1-5, with D perhaps matching TRBD1 (5 bases). Trimming shortened V by 2 bases and J by 1 base, and 12 bases separated the two germline ends. The CDR3 runs 16 residues. Germline-derived CDR1 and CDR2 are MNHNS and SASEGT. The CDR3 DNA sequence: TGTGCCAGCAGTGAAAGGTGGCAGGGAAGCAATCAGCCCCAGCATTTT. Protein: CASSERWQGSNQPQHF.

V gene TRBV7-8 combines with J gene TRBJ2-1; 8 nucleotides align to TRBD2. The length of the CDR3 is 16 residues. Germline values: CDR1 SGHVS, CDR2 FQNEAQ. V lost 0 bases to trimming and J lost 0 bases; unmatched junction nucleotides: 1. The CDR3 region is CASSLASGGSYNEQFF. DNA for the CDR3: TGTGCCAGCAGCTTAGCAAGCGGGGGCTCCTACAATGAGCAGTTCTTC.

The J gene is TRBJ2-2, the V gene TRBV19, with D tentatively TRBD1 (6 bases). Looked up from germline, CDR1 is LNHDA and CDR2 is SQIVND (reference sequence). CDR3 length: 16 residues. V was clipped by 2 bases and J by 3 bases, with 13 bases between them. The CDR3 DNA follows: TGTGCCAGTAGTATAAACCCAGGGGACCACACCGGGGAGCTGTTTTTT. Amino acid sequence: CASSINPGDHTGELFF.

The rearrangement links TRBV2 to TRBJ2-7, with D hard to call. The germline gives CDR1 SNHLY, CDR2 FYNNEI. Trimming removed 0 bases at V and 2 bases at J, with 17 bases between. The CDR3 sequence is 17 residues long. The CDR3 loop reads CASSEALPITSPYEQYF. The CDR3 DNA reads as TGTGCCAGCAGTGAAGCGCTTCCGATCACTTCGCCCTACGAGCAGTACTTC.

V and J are TRBV9 and TRBJ2-3; D perhaps matches TRBD2 (5 bases). V lost 0 bases and J lost 4, with 12 bases in between. The CDR3 is 15 residues long. Germline V gene lookup returns CDR1 SGDLS and CDR2 YYNGEE. As DNA, the CDR3 is TGTGCCAGCAGCGTAGTTACGGGAAGAGCAGATACGCAGTATTTT. The encoded protein is CASSVVTGRADTQYF.

This clone was seen just once. The chain uses TRBV6-6 and TRBJ1-1; D is unresolved. The CDR3 is 13 residues long. Germline assignment: CDR1 MNHNY and CDR2 SVGAGI (reference sequence). The germline V and J ends were trimmed by 7 bases and 0 bases, with 9 bases remaining between them. CDR3 amino acids: CASMVSMNTEAFF. DNA for the CDR3: TGTGCCAGCATGGTGTCTATGAACACTGAAGCTTTCTTT.

This clone was observed a few times. The V gene is TRBV5-1, the J gene TRBJ2-7; 9 nucleotides match TRBD1. With 1 base clipped from V and 0 bases from J, the junction kept 5 bases outside the gene matches. CDR3 length: 16 amino acids. CDR1 and CDR2 (germline): SGHRS, YFSETQ. The CDR3 nucleotides are TGCGCCAGCAGCTTGTTCCCGGGACAGGGCTCCTACGAGCAGTACTTC. It yields the protein CASSLFPGQGSYEQYF.

This clone showed up just once. This sequence joins TRBV7-9 and TRBJ2-1; no clear D. Germline V gives CDR1 SEHNR, CDR2 FQNEAQ (reference sequence). Trimming removed 6 bases from V and 6 bases from J, with 9 bases in between. There are 12 residues in the CDR3. CDR3 sequence: CASRPRTNEQFF. The DNA of the CDR3 is TGTGCCAGCAGACCACGGACCAATGAGCAGTTCTTC. The complete variable domain, with remaining parts taken from reference TRBV7-9 and TRBJ2-1, reads DTGVSQNPRHKITKRGQNVTFRCDPISEHNRLYWYRQTLGQGPEFLTYFQNEAQLEKSRLLSDRFSAERPKGSFSTLEIQRTEQGDSAMYLCASRPRTNEQFFGPGTRLTVL.

The sample holds a few counts of this clone. The genes are TRBV19 and TRBJ2-2, with 7 bases fitting TRBD1. Unmatched junction bases numbered 2, after V lost 5 bases and J lost 5 bases. CDR1 and CDR2 (germline): LNHDA, SQIVND (reference sequence). The CDR3 consists of 13 residues. The CDR3 here is CASSSQGTGELFF. The CDR3 DNA sequence: TGTGCCAGTAGTTCACAGGGGACCGGGGAGCTGTTTTTT. Together with reference TRBV19 and TRBJ2-2, the CDR3 gives the full variable domain: DGGITQSPKYLFRKEGQNVTLSCEQNLNHDAMYWYRQDPGQGLRLIYYSQIVNDFQKGDIAEGYSVSREKKESFPLTVTSAQKNPTAFYLCASSSQGTGELFFGEGSRLTVL.

This chain connects TRBV9 to TRBJ1-4; D unresolved. Germline CDR1 and CDR2: SGDLS and YYNGEE. The CDR3 runs to 14 residues. Trimming stripped 3 bases from V and 0 bases from J, with 6 bases between. The DNA for the CDR3 is TGTGCCAGCAGCGCCTCGGCAACTAATGAAAAACTGTTTTTT. This sequence encodes CASSASATNEKLFF.